This is a list of T cell receptor beta chains from one sample in a study of circulating CD8 cells and anti-PD-1 response in melanoma. In TCRdb, the reads were re-called with MiXCR into one record per CDR3 protein. The sample includes some 390 distinct CDR3 sequences, about 11% of them seen just once. The sequenced sample was CD8+ T cells from PBMCs, obtained at baseline or after one month of anti-PD-1 therapy (not recorded which). Receptor source: a human donor with melanoma. Both conserved end residues are trimmed from each CDR3.

TRBV28,ASSNQHNRDSGNTIY
TRBV14,ASSQRDEIMNTEAF
TRBV27,ASSPRWEMPGQGAYEQY
TRBV27,ASSLTGAYGYT
TRBV27,ASSLSQGTYEQY
TRBV5-1,ASSHDKPYGYT
TRBV28,ASSSLAGAYEQF
TRBV19,ASSIWSNGELF
TRBV24-1,ATAPGGARPITDTQY
TRBV28,ASSLSPLGLPGDEQY
TRBV27,ASKLAGGSSYNEQF
TRBV28,ASSSYGQGEGYEQY
TRBV2,ASSAPRTTSEQF
TRBV13,ASSSGPQGEQF
TRBV7-3,ASSPSGGNQPQH
TRBV7-3,ASSSGGTNTEAF
TRBV10-3,AITSGRSETQY
TRBV27,ASSLYGYGAYNEQF
TRBV25-1,ASSDPISYEQY
TRBV29-1,SVPGGSEKLF
TRBV11-2,ASSLGPAPYEQY
TRBV2,ASSDSLVGELF
TRBV28,ASSFEGAGANVLT
TRBV20-1,SARATNYGYT
TRBV27,ASSLPPGNEQF
TRBV9,ASSVGHGQGNYNEQF
TRBV28,ASSLLAGSSYEQY
TRBV4-3,ANDRFVGETQY